The 30 T cell receptor beta chains in this list originate from one sample, sequenced in a study of blood T cell repertoires in COVID-19. The table came from immunoSEQ multiplex PCR; TCRdb's copy has only in-frame clones and leaves some out. The repertoire has about 200,000 clones, roughly 86% of them found once; the top ten carry roughly 10%. The specimen was peripheral blood. These receptors all come from a woman aged 45-65 years with COVID-19, enrolled during active disease.

The V and J genes are TRBV19 and TRBJ1-1; TRBD1 might be the D (6 bases). The CDR3 consists of 16 residues. Germline CDR1 LNHDA, CDR2 SQIVND (reference sequence). V gave up 6 bases and J gave up 0 bases, with 17 bases separating them. This CDR3 is CASSPGHLLMNTEAFF. In DNA, the CDR3 is TGTGCCAGTAGCCCGGGACACCTCCTCATGAACACTGAAGCTTTCTTT. Combining the CDR3 with reference TRBV19 and TRBJ1-1 gives the whole variable domain DGGITQSPKYLFRKEGQNVTLSCEQNLNHDAMYWYRQDPGQGLRLIYYSQIVNDFQKGDIAEGYSVSREKKESFPLTVTSAQKNPTAFYLCASSPGHLLMNTEAFFGQGTRLTVV.

V usage is TRBV4-1 and J usage is TRBJ1-2, with D uncertain. Per the germline V gene, CDR1 is MGHRA and CDR2 is YSYEKL. V was shortened by 1 base and J by 8 bases, with 11 bases between the two germline ends. The CDR3 is 13 amino acids. For the CDR3, the DNA is TGCGCCAGCAGCCAAGGGACGGGGAGGGGCTACACCTTC. This encodes CASSQGTGRGYTF.

The J gene is TRBJ2-1, the V gene TRBV9; 9 bases align to TRBD1. After removal of 2 bases from V and 8 bases from J, the junction contained 8 bases not matched to a gene. This CDR3 has 15 amino acids. The germline V gene encodes CDR1 SGDLS and CDR2 YYNGEE. The CDR3 nucleotides are TGTGCCAGCAGCGTGGGACAGGGTGAATACGATGAGCAGTTCTTC. This encodes CASSVGQGEYDEQFF.

CDR3 sequence: CAWSRKDSRKPQHF. As DNA, the CDR3 is TGTGCCTGGAGTAGGAAGGACAGTAGAAAGCCCCAGCATTTT. The rearrangement links TRBV30 to TRBJ1-5; a weak D match, TRBD1 (6 bases). From germline, CDR1 is GTSNPN and CDR2 SVGIG (reference sequence). Trimming shortened V by 2 bases and J by 8 bases, and 16 bases separated the two germline ends. The CDR3 length is 14 residues.

V is TRBV5-4 and J is TRBJ2-1; 10 nucleotides agree with TRBD2. Germline loops: CDR1 SGHNT, CDR2 YYREEE (reference sequence). V dropped 4 bases and J dropped 8; count of bases not matched to a gene: 12. This CDR3 is built from 16 residues. This CDR3 is CASSPPGAGGQDEQFF. Here the CDR3 DNA reads TGTGCCAGCAGCCCTCCGGGAGCGGGGGGGCAAGATGAGCAGTTCTTC.

This clone was detected only once. The chain couples TRBV7-9 to TRBJ1-5; TRBD1 matches at 7 bases. The germline CDR1 and CDR2 sequences are SEHNR and FQNEAQ (reference sequence). The CDR3 totals 15 residues. With V trimmed by 4 bases and J by 5 bases, 8 bases remained unmatched. The CDR3 sequence is CASSSSRDSHQPQHF. CDR3 nucleotide sequence: TGTGCCAGCAGCTCGTCCCGGGACAGCCATCAGCCCCAGCATTTT.

CDR3 in DNA: TGTGCCAGCAGCCCTGCGGTGGGCACTGAAGCTTTCTTT. The encoded protein is CASSPAVGTEAFF. The V and J genes are TRBV11-2 and TRBJ1-1; D remains ambiguous. V was clipped by 5 bases and J by 4 bases, with 11 bases between them. The CDR3 is made up of 13 amino acids. Germline-derived CDR1 and CDR2 are SGHAT and FQNNGV.

The chain links TRBV7-6 to TRBJ2-1; 8 nucleotides align to TRBD1. The V gene's germline CDR1 is SGHVS and CDR2 FNYEAQ. With 5 bases clipped from V and 7 bases from J, the junction kept 7 bases outside the gene matches. The CDR3 spans 14 residues. The CDR3: CASSPRGLSNEQFF. In nucleotides, the CDR3 is TGTGCCAGCAGCCCCAGGGGGCTAAGTAATGAGCAGTTCTTC. The complete variable domain, with remaining parts taken from reference TRBV7-6 and TRBJ2-1, reads GAGVSQSPRYKVTKRGQDVALRCDPISGHVSLYWYRQALGQGPEFLTYFNYEAQQDKSGLPNDRFSAERPEGSISTLTIQRTEQRDSAMYRCASSPRGLSNEQFFGPGTRLTVL.

The V call is TRBV27, the J call TRBJ1-2, with 7 bases identical to TRBD1. The CDR3 contains 13 residues. The V gene's germline CDR1 is MNHEY and CDR2 SMNVEV (reference sequence). With 4 bases clipped from V and 4 bases from J, the junction kept 3 bases outside the gene matches. CDR3 sequence (DNA): TGTGCCAGCAGTTGGGACAGATCCTATGGCTACACCTTC. Its protein product is CASSWDRSYGYTF.

This chain links TRBV19 with TRBJ1-2; possibly TRBD1 for D (5 bases). V lost 5 bases, J lost 8 bases, and 12 bases lay in between. The CDR3 sequence is 12 residues long. Germline CDR1 is LNHDA and CDR2 is SQIVND (reference sequence). The CDR3 region is CASSPGWYGYTF. For the CDR3, the DNA is TGTGCCAGTAGTCCAGGGTGGTACGGCTACACCTTC.

This clone appeared once. This chain joins TRBV5-1 and TRBJ2-4, with TRBD2 matching 7 bases. The CDR3 has 16 amino acids. J was trimmed by 2 bases and V by 3 bases; bases with no gene match: 8. The germline V gene encodes CDR1 SGHRS and CDR2 YFSETQ. CDR3 DNA sequence: TGCGCCAGCAGCTCGCAACCGGGACTACCCAAAAACATTCAGTACTTC. Residues: CASSSQPGLPKNIQYF.

The V gene is TRBV5-8, the J gene TRBJ1-2; D ambiguous. V lost 2 bases and J lost 7, with 18 bases in between. The germline V gene encodes CDR1 SGHTS and CDR2 YDEGEE. The CDR3 contains 15 residues. The CDR3: CASSLLTAGGVGYTF. DNA of the CDR3: TGTGCCAGCAGCTTATTAACGGCCGGCGGTGTTGGCTACACCTTC. The full variable domain, its missing parts supplied by reference TRBV5-8 and TRBJ1-2, is EAGVTQSPTHLIKTRGQQATLRCSPISGHTSVYWYQQALGLGLQFLLWYDEGEERNRGNFPPRFSGRQFPNYSSELNVNALELEDSALYLCASSLLTAGGVGYTFGSGTRLTVV.

The genes are TRBV4-1 and TRBJ2-2; a weak D match, TRBD1 (6 bases). Germline-derived CDR1 and CDR2 are MGHRA and YSYEKL. V was clipped by 4 bases and J by 2 bases, with 14 bases between them. The CDR3 consists of 16 residues. The CDR3 nucleotides read TGCGCCAGCAGCCCCCAAGGCAGGGGAAACACCGGGGAGCTGTTTTTT. This encodes CASSPQGRGNTGELFF.

The chain carries TRBV12-5 and TRBJ2-5; TRBD1 aligns across 10 bases. The CDR3 is made up of 15 amino acids. Looked up from germline, CDR1 is LGHNT and CDR2 is FRNRAP. V was pared by 7 bases and J by 6 bases, with 11 bases of the junction left unmatched. This chain's CDR3 is CASADRTGGTKTQYF. For the CDR3, the DNA is TGTGCTAGTGCCGACCGGACAGGGGGAACGAAGACCCAGTACTTC.

For the CDR3, the DNA is TGTGCCAGCAGTCCCCGGGACAGGAACCAAGAGACCCAGTACTTC. Translating gives CASSPRDRNQETQYF. V is TRBV28 and J is TRBJ2-5; TRBD1 agrees at 8 bases. CDR1 is MDHEN, CDR2 SYDVKM, per germline. This CDR3 has 15 residues. Trimming took 5 bases from V and 0 from J; bases not matched to a gene: 5. The full variable domain, rest sourced from reference TRBV28 and TRBJ2-5, is DVKVTQSSRYLVKRTGEKVFLECVQDMDHENMFWYRQDPGLGLRLIYFSYDVKMKEKGDIPEGYSVSREKKERFSLILESASTNQTSMYLCASSPRDRNQETQYFGPGTRLLVL.

The chain has TRBV18 and TRBJ2-7; TRBD1 agrees at 9 bases. V shed 5 bases and J 3 bases; nucleotides not matched to a gene: 2. Germline V lookup: CDR1 KGHSH, CDR2 LQKENI. This CDR3 comprises 13 residues. CDR3 sequence reads: CASSGTGSYEQYV. CDR3 nucleotides: TGTGCCAGCTCAGGGACAGGGAGCTACGAGCAGTACGTC.

The chain couples TRBV14 to TRBJ1-2; D perhaps matches TRBD1 (5 bases). From germline, CDR1 is SGHDN and CDR2 FVKESK. Trimming pared 1 base from V and 6 bases from J, leaving 15 bases between. The length of the CDR3 is 15 residues. DNA for the CDR3: TGTGCCAGCAGCCAAGTTGGGCAGGGTGGCAATGGCTACACCTTC. Amino acids: CASSQVGQGGNGYTF.

The chain joins TRBV4-3 to TRBJ1-3; D gene ambiguous. CDR1 and CDR2 (germline): LGHNA, YSLEER. CDR3 length: 16 residues. V shed 0 bases and J shed 0 bases, with 9 bases lying between them. The CDR3 nucleotides are TGCGCCAGCAGCCAAGAAACAGAACTCTCTGGAAACACCATATATTTT. Amino acid sequence: CASSQETELSGNTIYF.

In its sample, this clone was seen once. V usage is TRBV5-1 and J usage is TRBJ2-2, with D unclear. CDR1 and CDR2 from the germline V gene are SGHRS and YFSETQ. The CDR3 runs 15 residues. Trimming took off 5 bases at V and 0 bases at J, with 11 bases between the two ends. The CDR3: CASRVGLANTGELFF. CDR3 sequence (DNA): TGCGCCAGCAGGGTGGGCCTCGCGAACACCGGGGAGCTGTTTTTT. Looking up the rest from reference TRBV5-1 and TRBJ2-2 gives the full variable domain: KAGVTQTPRYLIKTRGQQVTLSCSPISGHRSVSWYQQTPGQGLQFLFEYFSETQRNKGNFPGRFSGRQFSNSRSEMNVSTLELGDSALYLCASRVGLANTGELFFGEGSRLTVL.

The chain carries TRBV30 and TRBJ1-2; 8 nucleotides match TRBD1. The CDR3 sequence is 13 residues long. Germline-derived CDR1 and CDR2 are GTSNPN and SVGIG (reference sequence). The trim removed 6 bases at V and 6 bases at J, leaving 9 bases unmatched. The CDR3 nucleotides are TGTGCCTGTACGGACAGGGACGGTCATGGCTACACCTTC. This encodes CACTDRDGHGYTF. The full variable domain, completed using reference TRBV30 and TRBJ1-2, is SQTIHQWPATLVQPVGSPLSLECTVEGTSNPNLYWYRQAAGRGLQLLFYSVGIGQISSEVPQNLSASRPQDRQFILSSKKLLLSDSGFYLCACTDRDGHGYTFGSGTRLTVV.

This clone appeared a single time. The chain joins TRBV19 to TRBJ2-6; possible D gene TRBD2, 6 bases. The CDR3 runs to 18 residues. CDR1 is LNHDA, CDR2 SQIVND, per germline (reference sequence). The V gene lost 3 bases and the J gene lost 0 bases, with 15 bases spanning the gap. CDR3 loop: CASSMAGGKTSGANVLTF. CDR3 in DNA: TGTGCCAGTAGTATGGCTGGCGGGAAAACCTCTGGGGCCAACGTCCTGACTTTC.

V and J are TRBV25-1 and TRBJ1-4; D might be TRBD1 (6 bases). This CDR3 has 14 amino acids. Trimming removed 6 bases at V and 8 bases at J, with 16 bases between. Germline V gene data show CDR1 as MGHDK and CDR2 as SYGVNS. The CDR3 protein is CASSVGGLGEKLFF. CDR3 in DNA: TGTGCCAGCAGCGTAGGGGGATTAGGGGAAAAACTGTTTTTT. Full variable domain (rest looked up from reference TRBV25-1 and TRBJ1-4): EADIYQTPRYLVIGTGKKITLECSQTMGHDKMYWYQQDPGMELHLIHYSYGVNSTEKGDLSSESTVSRIRTEHFPLTLESARPSHTSQYLCASSVGGLGEKLFFGSGTQLSVL.

The chain recombines TRBV15 with TRBJ2-7; 11 bases map to TRBD2. This CDR3 comprises 15 residues. With 5 bases clipped from V and 4 bases from J, the junction kept 7 bases outside the gene matches. Germline values: CDR1 LNHNV, CDR2 YYDKDF (reference sequence). The CDR3 nucleotides read TGTGCCACCAGCCCATTAGCGGGGGGGCTTTACGAGCAGTACTTC. Translated: CATSPLAGGLYEQYF.

The J gene is TRBJ1-2, the V gene TRBV5-5, with 9 bases lining up with TRBD1. The CDR3 has 15 amino acids. J was trimmed by 4 bases and V by 1 base; bases with no gene match: 5. Germline CDR1 is SGHKS and CDR2 is YYEKEE (reference sequence). The CDR3 sequence: CASSLMGQGTYGYTF. The DNA of the CDR3 is TGTGCCAGCAGCTTGATGGGACAGGGAACCTATGGCTACACCTTC.

This clone was found a few times. The chain joins TRBV19 to TRBJ1-1, with TRBD1 matching 10 bases. This CDR3 comprises 15 residues. Germline CDR1 reads LNHDA; CDR2 reads SQIVND (reference sequence). V trimming: 6 bases; J trimming: 11 bases; junction bases outside the gene matches: 15. The CDR3 spells CASRTGTGEGNRAFF. CDR3 bases: TGTGCCAGTAGAACCGGGACAGGGGAGGGGAACAGGGCTTTCTTT.

This chain connects TRBV6-4 to TRBJ1-1, with a tentative D call TRBD1 (6 bases). V was pared by 3 bases and J by 5 bases, with 10 bases between. Per the germline V gene, CDR1 is MRHNA and CDR2 is SNTAGT. This CDR3 has 13 residues. The CDR3 reads CASSEQGGTEAFF. CDR3 DNA sequence: TGTGCCAGCAGTGAACAGGGCGGGACTGAAGCTTTCTTT.

The chain carries TRBV20-1 and TRBJ1-1, with unresolved D. The CDR3 is 13 residues long. The V and J ends lost 3 bases and 5 bases respectively, with 13 bases between them. CDR1 and CDR2 (germline): DFQATT, SNEGSKA (reference sequence). Here the CDR3 reads CSASKLGGTEAFF. The CDR3 region has the DNA TGCAGTGCTAGTAAGCTCGGAGGGACTGAAGCTTTCTTT.

As regards this clone: At the DNA level, this CDR3 is encoded by other sequences in the same sample as well. The CDR3: CASSIGGYEQFF. CDR3 sequence (DNA): TGTGCCAGTAGTATCGGAGGGTATGAGCAGTTCTTC. The J gene is TRBJ2-1, the V gene TRBV19; TRBD2 is a possible D gene (6 bases). V dropped 3 bases and J dropped 8 bases, with 8 bases sitting between them. The CDR3 length is 12 residues. Germline loops: CDR1 LNHDA, CDR2 SQIVND (reference sequence).

The chain joins TRBV12-3 or TRBV12-4 to TRBJ1-1; weak D call: TRBD1 (5 bases). The CDR3 loop spans 11 amino acids. Between the trimmed V and J ends, which lost 6 bases and 9 bases, there was a span of 11 bases. The CDR3: CASSRAGKAFF. The CDR3 DNA reads as TGTGCCAGCAGCCGCGCAGGGAAAGCTTTCTTT.

The V gene is TRBV9, the J gene TRBJ2-1, with TRBD1 matching over 7 bases. This CDR3 is 16 amino acids long. Germline values: CDR1 SGDLS, CDR2 YYNGEE. After removal of 4 bases from V and 0 bases from J, the junction contained 7 bases not matched to a gene. The CDR3 bases are TGTGCCAGCAGCCCATCAGGGGGTCTCTCCTACAATGAGCAGTTCTTC. This translates into CASSPSGGLSYNEQFF.